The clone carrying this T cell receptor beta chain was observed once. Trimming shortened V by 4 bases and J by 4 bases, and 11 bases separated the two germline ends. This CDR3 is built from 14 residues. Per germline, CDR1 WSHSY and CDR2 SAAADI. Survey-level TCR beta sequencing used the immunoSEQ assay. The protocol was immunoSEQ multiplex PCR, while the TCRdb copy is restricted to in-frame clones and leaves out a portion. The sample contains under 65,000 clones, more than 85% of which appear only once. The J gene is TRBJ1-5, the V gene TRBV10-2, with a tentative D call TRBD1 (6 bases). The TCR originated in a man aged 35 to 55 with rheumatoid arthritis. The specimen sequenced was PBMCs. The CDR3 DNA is TGCGCCAGCAGTGCTGACAGGAGAAATCAGCCCCAGCATTTT. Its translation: CASSADRRNQPQHF.